What follows are 27 T cell receptor beta chains derived from one specimen sequenced in a study of T cells in Graves' hyperthyroidism and ophthalmopathy. Amplified TCR beta CDR3 regions derived from RNA transcripts. HTBI primers were used for first-round RT-PCR of the TCR CDR3. TCRdb itself ran the multiplex PCR reads through MiXCR, one entry per CDR3 protein. The repertoire includes approximately 510,000 distinct CDR3 sequences, more than 20% of them detected once, and roughly 29% sits in the top ten. The sequencing input was blood. All receptors derive from a man aged 18 to 30 with Graves' hyperthyroidism.

A few counts support this clonotype. J is TRBJ2-7 and V is TRBV11-2, with D unclear. The CDR3 has 14 residues. The germline gives CDR1 SGHAT, CDR2 FQNNGV. The V gene lost 8 bases and the J gene lost 0 bases, with 14 bases spanning the gap. The DNA of the CDR3 is TGTGCCAGCGGCTATTCGGCCGGCTCCTACGAGCAGTACTTC. Amino acid sequence: CASGYSAGSYEQYF. The complete variable domain, with remaining parts taken from reference TRBV11-2 and TRBJ2-7, reads EAGVAQSPRYKIIEKRQSVAFWCNPISGHATLYWYQQILGQGPKLLIQFQNNGVVDDSQLPKDRFSAERLKGVDSTLKIQPAKLEDSAVYLCASGYSAGSYEQYFGPGTRLTVT.

This clonotype appeared many times. The chain couples TRBV30 to TRBJ1-1; D gene uncertain. Per the germline V gene, CDR1 is GTSNPN and CDR2 is SVGIG (reference sequence). V lost 4 bases, J lost 6 bases, and 12 bases lay in between. This CDR3 comprises 12 residues. CDR3 nucleotides: TGTGCCTGGATTACCTCGTGGGCTGAAGCTTTCTTT. This gives the protein CAWITSWAEAFF.

The chain joins TRBV7-9 to TRBJ2-7; no definite D call. There are 13 residues in the CDR3. V lost 6 bases, J lost 3 bases, and 12 bases lay in between. CDR1 SEHNR and CDR2 FQNEAQ come from the germline V gene (reference sequence). The CDR3 reads CASRAGHFYEQYF. CDR3 coding DNA: TGTGCCAGCAGGGCCGGGCACTTCTACGAGCAGTACTTC.

In this sample, this clonotype turned up many times. V and J are TRBV12-3 or TRBV12-4 and TRBJ1-1, with TRBD1 matching 7 bases. This CDR3 region has 14 residues. The V segment lost 7 bases and the J segment 0 bases; nucleotides outside the gene matches: 5. CDR3 sequence: CASTNRGLNTEAFF. The DNA for the CDR3 is TGTGCCAGCACTAACAGGGGATTGAACACTGAAGCTTTCTTT.

The chain combines TRBV28 with TRBJ2-7; possibly TRBD1 or TRBD2 for D (5 bases each). CDR1 MDHEN and CDR2 SYDVKM come from the germline V gene. The V end was cut by 2 bases, the J end by 2 bases, with 13 bases between. The CDR3 loop spans 15 amino acids. The CDR3 bases are TGTGCCAGCAGTTTAGGGGGTTCTAGACCCTACGAGCAGTACTTC. Protein: CASSLGGSRPYEQYF.

This clonotype has a count of ten or more. J is TRBJ2-5 and V is TRBV11-2; D gene unclear. Germline V gives CDR1 SGHAT, CDR2 FQNNGV. This CDR3 is 15 amino acids long. Between the trimmed V and J ends, which lost 0 bases and 1 base, there was a span of 9 bases. The CDR3 here is CASSLEGTVQETQYF. The CDR3 region has the DNA TGTGCCAGCAGCTTAGAGGGCACAGTCCAAGAGACCCAGTACTTC.

The chain employs TRBV24-1 and TRBJ2-2; D is possibly TRBD1 (5 bases). V lost 0 bases to trimming and J lost 0 bases, with 7 bases between them. The CDR3 contains 16 residues. Germline V gene lookup returns CDR1 KGHDR and CDR2 SFDVKD. CDR3 bases: TGTGCCACCAGTGATTTGGGGGCTTCGAACACCGGGGAGCTGTTTTTT. Protein: CATSDLGASNTGELFF.

CDR3 in DNA: TGTGCCAGCAGCTCGCGGGGGGCGAATACGCAGTATTTT. It specifies CASSSRGANTQYF. The chain links TRBV3-1 to TRBJ2-3; 8 bases are shared with TRBD2. This CDR3 is built from 13 residues. V lost 5 bases and J lost 7; bases outside the gene matches: 5. Looked up from germline, CDR1 is LGHDT and CDR2 is YNNKEL (reference sequence).

This clonotype appeared a few times. The rearrangement uses TRBV12-3 or TRBV12-4 and TRBJ2-7, with D uncertain. V lost 3 bases and J lost 2, with 8 bases in between. The CDR3 totals 13 residues. The CDR3 DNA sequence: TGTGCCAGCAGTTTGACTGGCACCTACGAGCAGTACGTC. Translating it yields CASSLTGTYEQYV.

This clonotype has only a few counts. With a much larger clone just one base away, this may be a read error. The rearrangement joins TRBV7-3 to TRBJ2-1; 8 bases agree with TRBD2. The DNA matches TRBJ2-5 better at its end, which makes the J call doubtful. The length of the CDR3 is 15 residues. The V gene's germline CDR1 is SGHTA and CDR2 FQGTGA. The CDR3: CASSRARREVMSQYF. CDR3 coding DNA: TGTGCCAGCAGCCGGGCCCGGCGGGAGGTTATGAGCCAGTACTTC.

This clonotype was found many times. The chain combines TRBV28 with TRBJ2-7; 8 bases agree with TRBD2. The CDR3 contains 16 residues. Per germline, CDR1 MDHEN and CDR2 SYDVKM. With V trimmed by 6 bases and J by 5 bases, 15 bases remained unmatched. CDR3 residues: CASSKAGAFGTNEQYF. The CDR3 DNA sequence: TGTGCCAGCAGCAAAGCGGGGGCCTTCGGAACTAACGAGCAGTACTTC.

This clonotype came up many times. The chain has TRBV3-1 and TRBJ2-2; tentative D call: TRBD1 (5 bases). CDR1 and CDR2 (germline): LGHDT, YNNKEL (reference sequence). The length of the CDR3 is 13 residues. V lost 2 bases, J lost 7 bases, and 8 bases lay in between. This CDR3 is CASSQPGNGELFF. The DNA for the CDR3 is TGTGCCAGCAGCCAACCAGGGAACGGGGAGCTGTTTTTT.

This clonotype was detected many times. The chain couples TRBV9 to TRBJ2-3, with TRBD2 identical over 8 bases. Per germline, CDR1 SGDLS and CDR2 YYNGEE. The CDR3 length is 15 residues. The V and J ends lost 1 base and 0 bases, in that order; junction bases with no gene match: 1. CDR3 in DNA: TGTGCCAGCAGCGTAACTAGCGGCAGCACAGATACGCAGTATTTT. Translation gives CASSVTSGSTDTQYF.

This clonotype showed up many times. This chain joins TRBV13 and TRBJ2-7; D gene ambiguous. This CDR3 contains 14 residues. V gave up 5 bases and J gave up 4 bases, with 15 bases separating them. Germline lookup yields CDR1 PRHDT and CDR2 FYEKMQ (reference sequence). The CDR3 nucleotides are TGTGCCAGCAGCCTGGCAGGCGGTGGGTACGAGCAGTACTTC. It yields the protein CASSLAGGGYEQYF.

This clonotype was seen ten or more times. The V call is TRBV28, the J call TRBJ2-7; D might be TRBD1 (6 bases). The germline gives CDR1 MDHEN, CDR2 SYDVKM. V lost 4 bases and J 7 bases, leaving 17 bases between the germline ends. The CDR3 contains 14 residues. The CDR3 region is CASSYRVRAREQYF. CDR3 DNA: TGTGCCAGCAGTTACAGGGTAAGGGCGCGGGAGCAGTACTTC. The complete variable domain, with remaining parts taken from reference TRBV28 and TRBJ2-7, reads DVKVTQSSRYLVKRTGEKVFLECVQDMDHENMFWYRQDPGLGLRLIYFSYDVKMKEKGDIPEGYSVSREKKERFSLILESASTNQTSMYLCASSYRVRAREQYFGPGTRLTVT.

This clonotype was observed a few times. This sequence joins TRBV20-1 and TRBJ1-1; D might be TRBD1 (5 bases). Germline V gene lookup returns CDR1 DFQATT and CDR2 SNEGSKA (reference sequence). V lost 0 bases and J 6 bases, leaving 14 bases between the germline ends. This CDR3 contains 14 residues. CDR3 coding DNA: TGCAGTGCTAGAGATCGTTGGCAGGGAGCTGAAGCTTTCTTT. It is translated as CSARDRWQGAEAFF.

This chain connects TRBV28 to TRBJ2-5; D is perhaps TRBD1 (6 bases). This CDR3 is built from 14 residues. The V end was cut by 8 bases, the J end by 7 bases, with 20 bases between. Germline V gene lookup returns CDR1 MDHEN and CDR2 SYDVKM. The CDR3 nucleotides are TGTGCCAGCTGCCCCGGTGGGACAAGAGGGACCCAGTACTTC. It is translated as CASCPGGTRGTQYF. Based on the CDR3 plus reference TRBV28 and TRBJ2-5, the full variable domain is DVKVTQSSRYLVKRTGEKVFLECVQDMDHENMFWYRQDPGLGLRLIYFSYDVKMKEKGDIPEGYSVSREKKERFSLILESASTNQTSMYLCASCPGGTRGTQYFGPGTRLLVL.

This clonotype was detected ten times or more. The chain joins TRBV29-1 to TRBJ2-2; D unclear. V gave up 3 bases and J gave up 2 bases, with 7 bases separating them. The CDR3 has 13 residues. Germline CDR1 SQVTM, CDR2 ANQGSEA. CDR3 sequence: CSVDNLNTGELFF. In DNA form, the CDR3 reads TGCAGCGTTGACAATTTAAACACCGGGGAGCTGTTTTTT.

This clonotype was counted at least ten times. This sequence joins TRBV7-8 and TRBJ1-2, with D perhaps matching TRBD1 (6 bases). Trimming stripped 2 bases from V and 0 bases from J, with 10 bases between. This CDR3 spans 15 amino acids. Per germline, CDR1 SGHVS and CDR2 FQNEAQ. Here the CDR3 DNA reads TGTGCCAGCAGCTTACAGGGGTTAGCTAACTATGGCTACACCTTC. As protein: CASSLQGLANYGYTF.

This clonotype showed up many times. This chain joins TRBV5-6 and TRBJ2-5; tentatively, D is TRBD1 (6 bases). From germline, CDR1 is SGHDT and CDR2 YYEEEE. Trimming took 7 bases from V and 5 from J, leaving 21 bases between them. The CDR3 totals 15 residues. Here the CDR3 reads CASGLAQGRRETQYF. CDR3 coding DNA: TGTGCCAGCGGACTCGCACAGGGTAGGAGGGAGACCCAGTACTTC. Supplemented by reference TRBV5-6 and TRBJ2-5, the full variable domain reads DAGVTQSPTHLIKTRGQQVTLRCSPKSGHDTVSWYQQALGQGPQFIFQYYEEEERQRGNFPDRFSGHQFPNYSSELNVNALLLGDSALYLCASGLAQGRRETQYFGPGTRLLVL.

The CDR3, as DNA: TGTGCCAGCAGCTCCCGGGACGGACCGTACCGGGAGCTGTTTTTT. It translates to CASSSRDGPYRELFF. The chain combines TRBV7-9 with TRBJ2-2; D tentatively fits TRBD1 or TRBD2 (5 bases each). The CDR3 sequence is 15 residues long. The V end lost 4 bases, the J end lost 9 bases, and 18 bases lay between the germline ends. Germline V lookup: CDR1 SEHNR, CDR2 FQNEAQ (reference sequence). Supplemented by reference TRBV7-9 and TRBJ2-2, the full variable domain reads DTGVSQNPRHKITKRGQNVTFRCDPISEHNRLYWYRQTLGQGPEFLTYFQNEAQLEKSRLLSDRFSAERPKGSFSTLEIQRTEQGDSAMYLCASSSRDGPYRELFFGEGSRLTVL.

The table lists this clonotype with many counts. The J gene is TRBJ1-2, the V gene TRBV11-3, with 9 bases fitting TRBD1. Germline V gives CDR1 SGHNT, CDR2 YENEEA. The V and J ends lost 5 bases and 1 base, in that order; junction bases with no gene match: 5. The CDR3 has 15 amino acids. CDR3 amino acids: CASSTRQGVNYGYTF. The CDR3 nucleotides read TGTGCCAGCAGCACCAGACAGGGGGTTAACTATGGCTACACCTTC.

This clonotype was observed at least ten times. The chain couples TRBV6-2 or TRBV6-3 to TRBJ2-7; weak D call: TRBD1 (6 bases). V dropped 5 bases and J dropped 3 bases, with 14 bases sitting between them. This CDR3 has 14 residues. Germline CDR1 and CDR2: MNHEY and SVGEGT. In DNA form, the CDR3 reads TGTGCCAGCAGTCCACAGGGACCCAACTACGAGCAGTACTTC. Encoded protein: CASSPQGPNYEQYF.

This clonotype was counted a few times. V and J are TRBV5-1 and TRBJ2-6; weak D call: TRBD2 (5 bases). The CDR3 covers 14 residues. V was shortened by 5 bases and J by 0 bases, with 6 bases between the two germline ends. CDR1 and CDR2 (germline): SGHRS, YFSETQ. The CDR3 loop reads CASRTSSGANVLTF. The CDR3 DNA reads TGCGCCAGCAGAACTAGCTCTGGGGCCAACGTCCTGACTTTC.

This chain uses TRBV7-2 with TRBJ2-5; 14 bases fit TRBD2. The germline V gene encodes CDR1 SGHTA and CDR2 FQGNSA. The length of the CDR3 is 16 residues. The V and J ends lost 4 bases and 4 bases, in that order; junction bases with no gene match: 5. CDR3 DNA: TGTGCCAGCAGCTCGACTAGCGGGAGGGGAGGAGAGACCCAGTACTTC. Translated, it gives CASSSTSGRGGETQYF.

In its sample, this clonotype was seen many times. This chain links TRBV29-1 with TRBJ1-1; D may be TRBD1 (5 bases). The V end lost 3 bases, the J end lost 8 bases, and 13 bases lay between the germline ends. The germline V gene encodes CDR1 SQVTM and CDR2 ANQGSEA. This CDR3 has 12 residues. This chain's CDR3 is CSVDRGSGEAFF. In DNA, the CDR3 is TGCAGCGTTGATCGGGGGAGTGGAGAAGCTTTCTTT.

The CDR3 protein is CASSLVRGWETQYF. The CDR3 nucleotides read TGTGCCAGCAGCTTGGTGCGGGGATGGGAGACCCAGTACTTC. The chain is built from TRBV5-5 and TRBJ2-5; weak D call: TRBD2 (6 bases). CDR1 is SGHKS, CDR2 YYEKEE, per germline (reference sequence). This CDR3 has 14 amino acids. The ends were cut back, 0 bases at V and 5 bases at J, with 11 bases in the middle.